These 5 T cell receptor beta chains were sequenced from one sample in a study of cytomegalovirus exposure and HLA in healthy donors. PCR amplification relied on 60 Vbeta primers (plus 13 Jbeta primers). Generated by immunoSEQ multiplex PCR, the TCRdb table keeps only in-frame clones and is missing some. The data show some 150,000 clones, roughly four fifths seen once. Sequencing used PBMCs. The receptors were gathered from a man between 50 and 59 years old in good health and CMV-seropositive.

The chain links TRBV29-1 to TRBJ1-1; 8 bases line up with TRBD1. With 3 bases clipped from V and 11 bases from J, the junction kept 14 bases outside the gene matches. The CDR3 is 14 residues long. The germline V gene encodes CDR1 SQVTM and CDR2 ANQGSEA. CDR3 amino acids: CSVDSGQGGVAAFF. The CDR3 coding sequence is TGCAGCGTTGATTCAGGACAGGGAGGAGTTGCCGCTTTCTTT.

J is TRBJ2-3 and V is TRBV7-2, with a tentative D call TRBD2 (6 bases). Trimming stripped 5 bases from V and 6 bases from J, with 9 bases between. From germline, CDR1 is SGHTA and CDR2 FQGNSA. The CDR3 is made up of 12 amino acids. This chain's CDR3 is CASSQSGDTQYF. The CDR3 DNA reads TGTGCCAGCAGCCAAAGCGGGGATACGCAGTATTTT.

This chain links TRBV7-2 with TRBJ2-5; D perhaps matches TRBD2 (6 bases). Trimming left V 5 bases short and J 0 bases short, with 7 bases between. In germline, CDR1 is SGHTA, CDR2 FQGNSA. CDR3 length: 13 residues. The CDR3 loop reads CASSRGNQETQYF. The CDR3 bases are TGTGCCAGCAGCCGGGGGAACCAAGAGACCCAGTACTTC.

The chain carries TRBV4-2 and TRBJ2-2, with D perhaps matching TRBD1 (5 bases). The germline gives CDR1 LGHNA, CDR2 YNFKEQ. V was pared by 0 bases and J by 9 bases, with 11 bases between. The CDR3 totals 14 residues. CDR3 bases: TGTGCCAGCAGCCAAGAGTGGGGCGCTTGGGAGCTGTTTTTT. Protein sequence: CASSQEWGAWELFF.

This chain links TRBV4-1 with TRBJ1-2; D unclear. The germline V and J ends were trimmed by 0 bases and 0 bases, with 5 bases remaining between them. Germline values: CDR1 MGHRA, CDR2 YSYEKL. The CDR3 contains 14 residues. DNA for the CDR3: TGCGCCAGCAGCCAAGATCAGACTAACTATGGCTACACCTTC. Its translation is CASSQDQTNYGYTF.